Below, 10 T cell receptor beta chains from the same sample are listed, as sequenced in a study of cytomegalovirus exposure and HLA in healthy donors. The PCR had 60 Vbeta and 13 Jbeta primers. Some clones are missing from TCRdb's copy, which holds only in-frame ones; the method was immunoSEQ multiplex PCR. The sample lists 200,000 or so clones, about 88% occurring once. Sequencing used PBMCs. Every receptor here comes from a girl under three years old in good health and CMV-seronegative.

The chain employs TRBV15 and TRBJ2-3; 9 positions match TRBD2. Germline lookup yields CDR1 LNHNV and CDR2 YYDKDF (reference sequence). The V segment lost 0 bases and the J segment 5 bases; nucleotides outside the gene matches: 9. The CDR3 runs 17 residues. The CDR3 nucleotides are TGTGCCACCAGCAGAGATCGTCGGGTAGCGGGAGAAGATACGCAGTATTTT. The encoded protein is CATSRDRRVAGEDTQYF.

The V call is TRBV23-1, the J call TRBJ2-5; D ambiguous. TRBV23-1 is marked as an open reading frame, function uncertain. V was clipped by 2 bases and J by 7 bases, with 14 bases between them. The CDR3 is 14 amino acids. CDR3 loop: CASSQPLEAGTQYF. The CDR3 DNA is TGCGCCAGCAGTCAACCTCTCGAAGCAGGGACCCAGTACTTC.

The chain uses TRBV10-3 and TRBJ1-1; unclear D gene. Germline CDR1 is ENHRY and CDR2 is SYGVKD. Trimming shortened V by 0 bases and J by 2 bases, and 13 bases separated the two germline ends. The CDR3 has 16 residues. CDR3 residues: CAISESRRERNTEAFF. The CDR3 bases are TGTGCCATCAGTGAGTCGAGAAGGGAGAGAAACACTGAAGCTTTCTTT.

This clone was found a few times. The chain couples TRBV19 to TRBJ2-1; tentatively, D is TRBD2 (5 bases). The ends were cut back, 1 base at V and 0 bases at J, with 7 bases in the middle. Germline CDR1 and CDR2: LNHDA and SQIVND (reference sequence). The CDR3 has 15 residues. CDR3 DNA: TGTGCCAGTAGTATAGCGGGAAACTCCTACAATGAGCAGTTCTTC. This gives the protein CASSIAGNSYNEQFF.

The rearrangement uses TRBV5-4 and TRBJ2-7, with D perhaps matching TRBD1 (6 bases). Germline CDR1 and CDR2: SGHNT and YYREEE (reference sequence). CDR3 length: 14 amino acids. Trimming took 4 bases from V and 6 from J, leaving 17 bases between them. The CDR3 loop reads CASSAGGRPSEQYF. CDR3 coding DNA: TGTGCCAGCAGCGCTGGGGGCAGGCCCTCCGAGCAGTACTTC.

The V gene is TRBV21-1, the J gene TRBJ2-4; the table's D gene call, TRBD2, was not cross checked with the DNA. TRBV21-1 is termed a pseudogene. The length of the CDR3 is 20 residues. The DNA for the CDR3 is TGTGCCAGCAGCAGGAAGCCGGGACTAGCGAGTTCACTAGCCAAAAACATTCAGTACTTC. Translated: CASSRKPGLASSLAKNIQYF.

Only one count was recorded for this clone. The chain has TRBV18 and TRBJ2-7; D is perhaps TRBD1 (6 bases). V lost 2 bases, J lost 0 bases, and 17 bases lay in between. Germline V gives CDR1 KGHSH, CDR2 LQKENI. The CDR3 has 17 residues. The CDR3 DNA is TGTGCCAGCTCACCAAAAGACAGGCCCTCCAACTCCTACGAGCAGTACTTC. Encoded protein: CASSPKDRPSNSYEQYF.

The chain links TRBV6-5 to TRBJ2-5, with D possibly matching TRBD1 (6 bases). The J call is in doubt because the DNA end fits TRBJ2-7 better. CDR3 size: 16 residues. Germline V gene lookup returns CDR1 MNHEY and CDR2 SVGAGI. The CDR3 DNA sequence: TGTGCCAGCAGTTACTCCCCCGGGACACTTCTCTACGAGCAGTACTTC. Translating it yields CASSYSPGTLLYEQYF.

This rearrangement joins TRBV7-3 to TRBJ2-1; 7 bases fit TRBD1. Trimming removed 4 bases from V and 3 bases from J; junction bases left unmatched: 6. The CDR3 consists of 15 residues. Germline values: CDR1 SGHTA, CDR2 FQGTGA. This CDR3 reads CASSSQTGFYNEQFF. The DNA of the CDR3 is TGTGCCAGCAGCTCCCAGACAGGGTTCTACAATGAGCAGTTCTTC.

The chain couples TRBV11-2 to TRBJ2-1; 8 bases agree with TRBD2. The V gene's germline CDR1 is SGHAT and CDR2 FQNNGV. The CDR3 has 15 residues. The V and J ends lost 2 bases and 12 bases, in that order; junction bases with no gene match: 12. This CDR3 is CASSLLGTRWSGQFF. The CDR3 DNA is TGTGCCAGCAGCTTACTAGGGACTAGGTGGTCAGGGCAGTTCTTC.